The T cell receptor (beta chain) described here comes from a study of breast tumors, draining lymph nodes, adjacent tissues. The study's findings and limits: Tumor repertoires ranked between lymph nodes and nontumor tissue in diversity, with V and J gene preferences. Most tumor T cells seemingly derive from lymph node, then expand in tumor.

As concerns this clonotype: Its antigen is currently unknown.

TCRdb analysed the multiplex PCR reads with MiXCR anew, one entry per CDR3 protein. The sample includes tens of thousands of distinct CDR3 sequences, over 55% of them seen just once. V was clipped by 2 bases and J by 2 bases, with 9 bases between them. The germline V gene encodes CDR1 KGHDR and CDR2 SFDVKD. The CDR3 length is 14 residues. The chain has TRBV24-1 and TRBJ2-7; D tentatively fits TRBD1 or TRBD2 (5 bases each). This clonotype was obtained from a female donor with breast cancer. Some clones in this sample may be carry-over from other donors' samples. Sequenced: breast tumor tissue. The CDR3 DNA sequence: TGTGCCACCAGTGATTCCCGGGACGCCTACGAGCAGTACTTC. It translates to CATSDSRDAYEQYF.